This is a list of T cell receptor beta chains from one sample in a study of cytomegalovirus exposure and HLA in healthy donors. Sequenced by immunoSEQ multiplex PCR; TCRdb stores in-frame clones only, minus some. This table holds around 150,000 clones, approximately 86% found once. The material sequenced was PBMCs. These receptor sequences come from a woman between 18 and 30 years old in good health and CMV-seropositive. The CDR3 runs from the conserved cysteine through the conserved F or W. A D gene is named only where the DNA matches it firmly. The size entry is marked missing in some rows and otherwise reads once, few, many or a size class.

D gene,J gene,CDR3 length,V gene,clone size,CDR3 protein,CDR3 DNA
TRBD1,TRBJ1-5,14,TRBV6-1,NA,CASSFIQGGQPQHF,TGTGCCAGCAGTTTTATACAGGGGGGTCAGCCCCAGCATTTT
NA,TRBJ2-7,15,TRBV10-3,NA,CAISRIQSVRYEQYF,TGTGCCATCAGTAGAATCCAGTCAGTCCGCTACGAGCAGTACTTC
NA,TRBJ2-2,14,TRBV5-4,NA,CASSLNRNTGELFF,TGTGCCAGCAGCTTGAACAGGAACACCGGGGAGCTGTTTTTT
NA,TRBJ1-2,14,TRBV28,NA,CATRIGGANYGYTF,TGTGCCACCCGAATAGGGGGGGCTAACTATGGCTACACCTTC
NA,TRBJ2-7,12,TRBV30,NA,CAWTGDSYEQYF,TGTGCCTGGACAGGGGACTCCTACGAGCAGTACTTC
NA,TRBJ1-4,19,TRBV7-9,NA,CASSRPWAPQIATNEKLFF,TGTGCCAGCAGCCGACCCTGGGCGCCCCAAATTGCAACTAATGAAAAACTGTTTTTT
TRBD2,TRBJ2-1,15,TRBV9,NA,CASSLQRGGRNEQFF,TGTGCCAGCAGCCTACAGCGGGGGGGCCGCAATGAGCAGTTCTTC
NA,TRBJ2-7,14,TRBV7-2,NA,CASSRAPQVNEQYF,TGTGCCAGCAGCCGGGCGCCACAGGTGAACGAGCAGTACTTC
NA,TRBJ2-7,14,TRBV28,NA,CASRTGTPTYEQYF,TGTGCCAGCAGAACCGGGACTCCTACCTACGAGCAGTACTTC
NA,TRBJ2-3,14,TRBV11-2,NA,CASSRELRTDTQYF,TGTGCCAGCAGCAGGGAGTTACGCACAGATACGCAGTATTTT
TRBD2,TRBJ2-7,14,TRBV5-6,NA,CASSPVTSGYEQYF,TGTGCCAGCAGCCCCGTGACTAGCGGCTACGAGCAGTACTTC
NA,TRBJ2-3,13,TRBV7-2,once,CASSLTGDDTQYF,TGTGCCAGCAGCCTTACGGGGGATGATACGCAGTATTTT
NA,TRBJ1-2,14,TRBV7-3,few,CASSSSYGVYGYTF,TGTGCCAGCAGCTCCTCTTACGGAGTCTATGGCTACACCTTC
NA,TRBJ1-5,14,TRBV7-6,NA,CASSLGGFEQPQHF,TGTGCCAGCAGCTTGGGGGGATTTGAGCAGCCCCAGCATTTT
NA,TRBJ2-5,13,TRBV4-1,once,CASSQRGQETQYF,TGCGCCAGCAGCCAGCGGGGCCAAGAGACCCAGTACTTC
NA,TRBJ1-4,15,TRBV27,NA,CASSLWQGRGEKLFF,TGTGCCAGCAGTTTATGGCAGGGGCGCGGTGAAAAACTGTTTTTT
TRBD2,TRBJ2-7,11,TRBV6-5,NA,CASSEREGQYF,TGTGCCAGCAGTGAAAGGGAGGGGCAGTACTTC
TRBD1,TRBJ1-1,17,TRBV5-1,NA,CASSLGGLGGLSTEAFF,TGCGCCAGCAGCTTGGGTGGTTTAGGGGGCCTGTCCACTGAAGCTTTCTTT
NA,TRBJ1-2,13,TRBV5-4,NA,CASRTGEGYGYTF,TGTGCCAGCAGGACCGGGGAAGGCTATGGCTACACCTTC
TRBD1,TRBJ1-2,15,TRBV4-2,few,CASSRVTRDSDGYTF,TGTGCCAGCAGCCGCGTTACCCGGGACAGTGATGGCTACACCTTC
NA,TRBJ1-1,15,TRBV28,NA,CASSLKVAMNTEAFF,TGTGCCAGCAGTTTAAAGGTAGCGATGAACACTGAAGCTTTCTTT
NA,TRBJ2-7,12,TRBV7-2,NA,CASSFDLYEQYF,TGTGCCAGCAGCTTTGACTTGTACGAGCAGTACTTC
TRBD1,TRBJ1-4,14,TRBV6-5,NA,CASSSDREGEKLFF,TGTGCCAGCAGTTCGGACAGGGAAGGTGAAAAACTGTTTTTT
NA,TRBJ2-3,13,TRBV28,NA,CAYAVKPTDTQYF,TGTGCCTACGCAGTTAAACCCACAGATACGCAGTATTTT
TRBD1,TRBJ2-7,17,TRBV7-3,few,CASSLSSPRQGINEQYF,TGTGCCAGCAGCTTAAGTTCCCCCCGACAGGGGATCAACGAGCAGTACTTC
TRBD2,TRBJ2-7,15,TRBV7-9,NA,CASSLDRDYSYEQYF,TGTGCCAGCAGCTTAGATCGGGACTACTCCTACGAGCAGTACTTC
NA,TRBJ2-5,15,TRBV28,NA,CASSPIIRLEETQYF,TGTGCCAGCAGTCCTATAATTCGATTAGAAGAGACCCAGTACTTC
NA,TRBJ1-6,16,TRBV19,NA,CASSTGLLNANSPLHF,TGTGCCAGTAGTACGGGACTCCTAAACGCCAATTCACCCCTCCACTTT